The T cell receptor beta chain described here comes from a study of neoadjuvant nivolumab and ipilimumab in lung cancer. Sequenced by immunoSEQ multiplex PCR; TCRdb stores in-frame clones only, minus some. In the table there are 39,000 or so clones, approximately 92% of which are singletons. Overall study findings and caveats: Pathologic regression was not significantly tied to TCR clonality. TCR richness and clonality were higher in tumors than adjacent uninvolved lung.

The CDR3 spans 17 residues. Germline CDR1 is SEHNR and CDR2 is FQNEAQ (reference sequence). The J segment lost 7 bases and the V segment lost 3 bases, leaving 16 bases of the junction unmatched. With regard to this clone: Its antigen remains unidentified.

This receptor was identified in an adult with non-small cell lung cancer. The sequencing used peripheral blood, collected before neoadjuvant nivolumab, alone or with ipilimumab. V gene TRBV7-9 combines with J gene TRBJ1-2; 8 bases agree with TRBD1. The CDR3 DNA reads TGTGCCAGCAGCTTCCCCCCCGGACAGGGTGGGAACGGTGGCTACACCTTC. This sequence encodes CASSFPPGQGGNGGYTF. The whole variable domain, filled in from reference TRBV7-9 and TRBJ1-2, reads DTGVSQNPRHKITKRGQNVTFRCDPISEHNRLYWYRQTLGQGPEFLTYFQNEAQLEKSRLLSDRFSAERPKGSFSTLEIQRTEQGDSAMYLCASSFPPGQGGNGGYTFGSGTRLTVV.